This section outlines one TCR beta chain sequence together with its context. Original data processing: Reference gene primer amplification in the assay estimated nucleated cell counts. Produced via immunoSEQ multiplex PCR; TCRdb's table is partial and in-frame only. V and J calls and clone size are copied from that table; D and trimming were computed from the DNA. Of tens of thousands of clones listed, 75% to 90% are singletons. V lost 7 bases to trimming and J lost 2 bases, with 11 bases between them. Germline values: CDR1 LNHDA, CDR2 SQIVND (reference sequence). The length of the CDR3 is 14 residues. The data were obtained in a study of blood T cell repertoires in COVID-19. Study context: Samples of COVID-19 (acute and convalescent) were obtained from the United States, Italy and Spain. T cells, B-cell-depleted T cells, or PBMCs provided the cDNA or gDNA that served as material.

Source material: peripheral blood. The chain uses TRBV19 and TRBJ1-4, with a possible D match to TRBD1 (5 bases). This sequence was found in a human donor with active COVID-19. The donor label of this sample is uncertain. The CDR3 here is CASTSTATNEKLFF. The CDR3, as DNA: TGTGCCAGTACCTCGACAGCTACTAATGAAAAACTGTTTTTT.